The 20 T cell receptor beta chains reported below all come from one sample, sequenced in a study of ipilimumab plus nivolumab after autologous stem cell transplantation. TCRdb's copy holds only in-frame clones and misses some; the assay was immunoSEQ multiplex PCR. The sample consists of 9,100 or so clones, nearly 70% of them appearing once. Sequenced material: PBMCs, taken in a trial of ipilimumab plus nivolumab as post-transplant consolidation. Receptor source: a female donor with multiple myeloma.

This chain joins TRBV9 and TRBJ2-7; the D is unclear. The CDR3 length is 12 residues. The germline V gene encodes CDR1 SGDLS and CDR2 YYNGEE. Trimming shortened V by 3 bases and J by 2 bases, and 6 bases separated the two germline ends. This CDR3 is CASSGHTYEQYF. The CDR3 bases are TGTGCCAGCAGCGGCCATACCTACGAGCAGTACTTC.

In nucleotides, the CDR3 is TGTGCCAGCAGTTACTCCCAGGGGGCGGGAGGCTACACCTTC. Translating it yields CASSYSQGAGGYTF. This chain links TRBV6-6 with TRBJ1-2; 8 nucleotides agree with TRBD1. The junction had 5 bases not matched to a gene; V was cut back by 0 bases and J by 8 bases. There are 14 residues in the CDR3. Germline V gene lookup returns CDR1 MNHNY and CDR2 SVGAGI (reference sequence).

The genes are TRBV7-9 and TRBJ2-1, with D perhaps matching TRBD2 (5 bases). Trimming left V 2 bases short and J 0 bases short, with 11 bases between. The germline V gene has CDR1 SEHNR and CDR2 FQNEAQ (reference sequence). The CDR3 sequence is 16 residues long. The CDR3 is CASSLFGRSSYNEQFF. The CDR3 DNA follows: TGTGCCAGCAGCTTATTTGGGAGATCCTCCTACAATGAGCAGTTCTTC.

This sequence joins TRBV11-2 and TRBJ2-7; D call uncertain. This CDR3 is built from 14 residues. The V and J ends lost 5 bases and 4 bases respectively, with 15 bases between them. Germline CDR1 reads SGHAT; CDR2 reads FQNNGV. The DNA of the CDR3 is TGTGCCAGCAGCCACCCCAGCAGCCTATACGAGCAGTACTTC. Translated: CASSHPSSLYEQYF. Complete variable domain (other parts from reference TRBV11-2 and TRBJ2-7): EAGVAQSPRYKIIEKRQSVAFWCNPISGHATLYWYQQILGQGPKLLIQFQNNGVVDDSQLPKDRFSAERLKGVDSTLKIQPAKLEDSAVYLCASSHPSSLYEQYFGPGTRLTVT.

This clone was recorded once. The chain uses TRBV2 and TRBJ2-5; unclear D gene. The DNA matches TRBJ2-7 better at its end, which makes the J call doubtful. This CDR3 has 12 amino acids. Germline CDR1 reads SNHLY; CDR2 reads FYNNEI. CDR3 loop: CASSEANYEQYF. The DNA for the CDR3 is TGTGCCAGCAGTGAAGCAAATTACGAGCAGTACTTC.

This rearrangement joins TRBV5-4 to TRBJ2-5, with a tentative D call TRBD2 (5 bases). The last part of the DNA fits TRBJ2-7 better; the J call may be wrong. Germline V CDR1 and CDR2: SGHNT, YYREEE (reference sequence). CDR3 length: 16 residues. The CDR3 DNA is TGTGCCAGCAGCTTGTTGCCCAGCGGAGAATCTTACGAGCAGTACTTC. Its translation is CASSLLPSGESYEQYF.

J is TRBJ2-1 and V is TRBV19; 7 nucleotides align to TRBD2. The CDR3 consists of 16 residues. Germline V lookup: CDR1 LNHDA, CDR2 SQIVND (reference sequence). V was pared by 5 bases and J by 2 bases, with 9 bases of the junction left unmatched. As DNA, the CDR3 is TGTGCCAGTAGTCACCAAAGCGGGGACCCCTACAATGAGCAGTTCTTC. Translated: CASSHQSGDPYNEQFF.

V and J are TRBV7-8 and TRBJ2-2; D perhaps matches TRBD1 (5 bases). CDR3 size: 16 residues. CDR1 is SGHVS, CDR2 FQNEAQ, per germline. Trimming cost V 1 base and J 3 bases, with 12 bases left between them. The CDR3 DNA follows: TGTGCCAGCAGCTTAGGGGGCAGGTCCTACACCGGGGAGCTGTTTTTT. Protein sequence: CASSLGGRSYTGELFF.

The CDR3 reads CASRAKASGRDTQYF. In DNA, the CDR3 is TGTGCCAGCAGGGCCAAGGCTAGCGGGAGAGATACGCAGTATTTT. The chain links TRBV2 to TRBJ2-3, with 10 bases aligning to TRBD2. The V and J ends lost 6 bases and 5 bases, in that order; junction bases with no gene match: 8. Germline V gene sequence: CDR1 SNHLY, CDR2 FYNNEI. This CDR3 is built from 15 residues.

Details on this clone: Distinct nucleotide sequences in the sample also encode this CDR3. This chain connects TRBV7-9 to TRBJ1-1; D is unresolved. Trimming removed 0 bases from V and 0 bases from J, with 2 bases in between. Germline-derived CDR1 and CDR2 are SEHNR and FQNEAQ (reference sequence). The CDR3 contains 13 residues. Here the CDR3 reads CASSLALNTEAFF. The DNA of the CDR3 is TGTGCCAGCAGCTTAGCCTTGAACACTGAAGCTTTCTTT.

The chain couples TRBV28 to TRBJ2-7; 7 bases match TRBD2. V shed 2 bases and J 5 bases; nucleotides not matched to a gene: 9. The CDR3 extends over 15 amino acids. Germline V gene data show CDR1 as MDHEN and CDR2 as SYDVKM. The CDR3 region is CASSLELASLNEQYF. CDR3 DNA: TGTGCCAGCAGTTTAGAACTAGCGAGTCTCAACGAGCAGTACTTC.

The chain joins TRBV12-5 to TRBJ2-1, with D perhaps TRBD1 (5 bases). V lost 1 base, J lost 3 bases, and 7 bases lay in between. CDR1 is LGHNT, CDR2 FRNRAP, per germline. The CDR3 loop spans 14 amino acids. CDR3 loop: CASGLGTYYNEQFF. The CDR3, as DNA: TGTGCTAGTGGTTTGGGGACATACTACAATGAGCAGTTCTTC. The full variable domain, its missing parts supplied by reference TRBV12-5 and TRBJ2-1, is DARVTQTPRHKVTEMGQEVTMRCQPILGHNTVFWYRQTMMQGLELLAYFRNRAPLDDSGMPKDRFSAEMPDATLATLKIQPSEPRDSAVYFCASGLGTYYNEQFFGPGTRLTVL.

The chain links TRBV10-3 to TRBJ2-7; D not resolved. The CDR3 length is 16 residues. V was trimmed by 0 bases and J by 0 bases, leaving 12 bases between them. The V gene's germline CDR1 is ENHRY and CDR2 SYGVKD. CDR3 amino acids: CAISESNGYLSYEQYF. CDR3 DNA sequence: TGTGCCATCAGTGAGTCGAACGGGTACCTCTCCTACGAGCAGTACTTC.

The V and J genes are TRBV29-1 and TRBJ2-1; no clear D gene. The CDR3 has 13 amino acids. Trimming stripped 6 bases from V and 7 bases from J, with 16 bases between. CDR1 SQVTM and CDR2 ANQGSEA come from the germline V gene. The CDR3 region is CSVWTLIANEQFF. CDR3 DNA sequence: TGCAGCGTATGGACGCTAATTGCAAATGAGCAGTTCTTC.

V gene TRBV7-6 combines with J gene TRBJ2-5; D perhaps matches TRBD1 (6 bases). The end of the DNA fits TRBJ2-7 better, so the J call may be wrong. The CDR3 extends over 12 amino acids. CDR1 SGHVS and CDR2 FNYEAQ come from the germline V gene. The CDR3, as DNA: TGTGCCAGCAGCTTAAGGACAGCCGAGCAGTACTTC. It encodes CASSLRTAEQYF.

By sample fraction, this clone is medium-sized. The chain couples TRBV5-6 to TRBJ2-2; D is unresolved. The CDR3 sequence is 13 residues long. The germline V and J ends were trimmed by 3 bases and 6 bases, with 9 bases remaining between them. Germline-derived CDR1 and CDR2 are SGHDT and YYEEEE. CDR3 DNA: TGTGCCAGCAGCTGGGGATTTGCCGGGGAGCTGTTTTTT. Its translation: CASSWGFAGELFF.

This clone was seen only once. This chain links TRBV28 with TRBJ2-7; D remains unclear. Germline CDR1 and CDR2: MDHEN and SYDVKM. The V and J ends lost 5 bases and 7 bases respectively, with 18 bases between them. This CDR3 contains 14 residues. CDR3 sequence (DNA): TGTGCCAGCAGTGAAGGCCCACGGGTTGTAGAGCAGTACTTC. It codes for CASSEGPRVVEQYF.

V and J are TRBV7-2 and TRBJ1-1; D not resolved. Trimming took off 1 base at V and 1 base at J, with 10 bases between the two ends. The germline V gene encodes CDR1 SGHTA and CDR2 FQGNSA. CDR3 length: 15 amino acids. The CDR3 nucleotides read TGTGCCAGCAGCTTAGTGTCAGGTGGGAACACTGAAGCTTTCTTT. It specifies CASSLVSGGNTEAFF.

The V call is TRBV28, the J call TRBJ1-1; 10 bases map to TRBD1. V trimming: 7 bases; J trimming: 5 bases; junction bases outside the gene matches: 10. This CDR3 contains 15 residues. The germline gives CDR1 MDHEN, CDR2 SYDVKM. CDR3: CASTLIRQGATEAFF. The CDR3 DNA reads as TGTGCCAGCACCCTAATTCGACAGGGGGCGACTGAAGCTTTCTTT.

The genes are TRBV11-3 and TRBJ1-4, with 9 nucleotides matching TRBD1. The V and J ends lost 4 bases and 12 bases, in that order; junction bases with no gene match: 6. Germline V lookup: CDR1 SGHNT, CDR2 YENEEA. The CDR3 is made up of 13 amino acids. CDR3 nucleotide sequence: TGTGCCAGCAGCTCCGGGACAGGGAACGAACTGTTTTTT. Protein sequence: CASSSGTGNELFF.